The table lists the clone carrying this T cell receptor (beta chain) with many counts. As yet, its antigen is unknown. The data stem from a study of T cell repertoires in cytomegalovirus infection. Study-wide context: Public signatures in TCR beta pointed to CMV infection and matching HLA type.

Study observations and caveats: The cumulative frequency of public TCR beta families distinguished individuals who carried CMV together with the relevant HLA. Dominant in the ex vivo response were TCR beta clonotypes restricted by HLA-C and specific for CMV.

Trimming cost V 6 bases and J 8 bases, with 10 bases left between them. CDR1 is SGHTA, CDR2 FQGNSA, per germline. This CDR3 is 12 amino acids long. TCRdb re-called the reads with MiXCR, one entry per CDR3 protein. This table holds approximately 630,000 distinct CDR3 sequences, roughly 26% found once. This clonotype was obtained from a human donor in good health (CMV status not recorded). Some clones in this sample may be carry-over from other donors' samples. The chain recombines TRBV7-2 with TRBJ1-4; tentatively, D is TRBD1 (5 bases). Sequencing input: CD8+ T cells from PBMCs. CDR3 protein: CASRNWGEKLFF. In nucleotides, the CDR3 is TGTGCCAGCAGAAACTGGGGGGAAAAACTGTTTTTT.